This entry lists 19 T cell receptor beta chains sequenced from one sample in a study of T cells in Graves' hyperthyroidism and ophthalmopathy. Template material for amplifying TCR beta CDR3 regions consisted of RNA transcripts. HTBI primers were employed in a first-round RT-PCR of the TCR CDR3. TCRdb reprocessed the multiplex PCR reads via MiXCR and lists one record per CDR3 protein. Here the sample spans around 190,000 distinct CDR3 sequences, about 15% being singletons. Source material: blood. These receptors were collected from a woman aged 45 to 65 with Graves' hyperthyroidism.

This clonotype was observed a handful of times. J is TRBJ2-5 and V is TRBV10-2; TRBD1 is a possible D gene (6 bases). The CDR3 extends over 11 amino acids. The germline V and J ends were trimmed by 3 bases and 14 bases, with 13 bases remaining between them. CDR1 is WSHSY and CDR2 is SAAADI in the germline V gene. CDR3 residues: CASSDGQSEYF. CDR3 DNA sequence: TGCGCCAGCAGTGATGGACAGTCGGAATACTTC.

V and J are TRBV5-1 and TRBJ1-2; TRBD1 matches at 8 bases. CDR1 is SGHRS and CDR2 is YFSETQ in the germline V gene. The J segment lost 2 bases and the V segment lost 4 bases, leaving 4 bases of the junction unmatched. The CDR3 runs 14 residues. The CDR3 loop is CASSRTGSNYGYTF. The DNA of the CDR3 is TGCGCCAGCAGCCGGACAGGGTCAAACTATGGCTACACCTTC.

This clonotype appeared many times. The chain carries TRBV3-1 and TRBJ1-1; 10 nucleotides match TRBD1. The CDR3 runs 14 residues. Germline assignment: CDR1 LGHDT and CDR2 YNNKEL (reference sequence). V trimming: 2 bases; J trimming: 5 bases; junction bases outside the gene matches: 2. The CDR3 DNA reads TGTGCCAGCAGCCAACGGGACAGGGGTACTGAAGCTTTCTTT. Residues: CASSQRDRGTEAFF.

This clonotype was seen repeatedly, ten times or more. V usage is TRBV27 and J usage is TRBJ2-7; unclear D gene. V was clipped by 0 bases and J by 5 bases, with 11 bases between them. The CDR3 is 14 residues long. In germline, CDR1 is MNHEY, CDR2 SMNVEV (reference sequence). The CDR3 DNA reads TGTGCCAGCAGTTTATCCCTTGACTGGGACGAGCAGTACTTC. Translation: CASSLSLDWDEQYF.

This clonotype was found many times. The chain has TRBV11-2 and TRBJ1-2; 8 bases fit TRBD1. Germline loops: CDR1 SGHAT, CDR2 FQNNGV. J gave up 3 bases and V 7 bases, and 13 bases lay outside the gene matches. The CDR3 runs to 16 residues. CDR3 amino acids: CASKSGKGQADYGYTF. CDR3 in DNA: TGTGCCAGCAAATCAGGGAAGGGACAGGCGGACTATGGCTACACCTTC.

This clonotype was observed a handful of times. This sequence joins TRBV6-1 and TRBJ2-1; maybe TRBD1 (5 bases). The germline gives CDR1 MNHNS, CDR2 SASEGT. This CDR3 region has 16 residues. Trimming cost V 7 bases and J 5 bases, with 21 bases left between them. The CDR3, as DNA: TGTGCCAGCACTCCTCAGGGTAGCCTAGGAGACAATGAGCAGTTCTTC. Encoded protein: CASTPQGSLGDNEQFF.

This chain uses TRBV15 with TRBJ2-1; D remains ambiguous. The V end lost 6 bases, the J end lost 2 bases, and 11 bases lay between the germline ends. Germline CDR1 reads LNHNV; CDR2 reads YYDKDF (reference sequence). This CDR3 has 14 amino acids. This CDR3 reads CATRPDSPYNEQFF. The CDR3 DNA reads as TGTGCCACCAGGCCCGACTCTCCCTACAATGAGCAGTTCTTC.

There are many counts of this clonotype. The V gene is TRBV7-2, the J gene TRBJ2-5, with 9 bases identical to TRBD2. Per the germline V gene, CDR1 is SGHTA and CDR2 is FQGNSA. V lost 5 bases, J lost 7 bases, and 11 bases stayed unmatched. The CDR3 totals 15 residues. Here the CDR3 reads CASSPTIAGEGTQYF. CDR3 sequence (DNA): TGTGCCAGCAGCCCAACGATAGCGGGAGAGGGGACCCAGTACTTC.

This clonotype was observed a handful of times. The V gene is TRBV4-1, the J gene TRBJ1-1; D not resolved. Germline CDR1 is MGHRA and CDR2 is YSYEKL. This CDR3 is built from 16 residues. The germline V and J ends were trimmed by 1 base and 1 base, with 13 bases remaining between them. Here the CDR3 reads CASSQAFGRSNTEAFF. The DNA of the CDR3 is TGCGCCAGCAGCCAAGCGTTTGGGCGATCGAACACTGAAGCTTTCTTT.

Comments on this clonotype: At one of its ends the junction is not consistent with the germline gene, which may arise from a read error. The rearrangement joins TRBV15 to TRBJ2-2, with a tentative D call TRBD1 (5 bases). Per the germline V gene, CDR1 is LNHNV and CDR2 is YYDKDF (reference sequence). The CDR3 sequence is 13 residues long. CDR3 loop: CATGQGNIGELFF. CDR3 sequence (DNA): TGTGCCACTGGACAAGGGAACATCGGGGAGCTGTTTTTT.

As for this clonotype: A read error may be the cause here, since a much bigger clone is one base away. CDR3 bases: TGTGCCAGCAGCCAAGTCGGCACTCCGTCCTACGAGCAGCACTTC. It translates to CASSQVGTPSYEQHF. This chain joins TRBV14 and TRBJ2-7; D is uncertain. This CDR3 is 15 amino acids long. Germline V gene data show CDR1 as SGHDN and CDR2 as FVKESK. Variable domain in full (rest from reference TRBV14 and TRBJ2-7): EAGVTQFPSHSVIEKGQTVTLRCDPISGHDNLYWYRRVMGKEIKFLLHFVKESKQDESGMPNNRFLAERTGGTYSTLKVQPAELEDSGVYFCASSQVGTPSYEQHFGPGTRLTVT.

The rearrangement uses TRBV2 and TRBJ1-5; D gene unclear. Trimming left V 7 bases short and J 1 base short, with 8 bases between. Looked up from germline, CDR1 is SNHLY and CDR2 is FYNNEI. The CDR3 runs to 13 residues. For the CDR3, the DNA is TGTGCCAGCAACGACAACAGCAATCAGCCCCAGCATTTT. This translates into CASNDNSNQPQHF.

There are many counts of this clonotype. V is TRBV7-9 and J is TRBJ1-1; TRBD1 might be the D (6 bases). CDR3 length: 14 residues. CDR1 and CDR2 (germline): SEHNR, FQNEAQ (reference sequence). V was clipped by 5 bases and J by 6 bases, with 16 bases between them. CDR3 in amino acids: CASSPRAGEAEAFF. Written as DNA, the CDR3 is TGTGCCAGCAGCCCCCGGGCAGGGGAGGCTGAAGCTTTCTTT.

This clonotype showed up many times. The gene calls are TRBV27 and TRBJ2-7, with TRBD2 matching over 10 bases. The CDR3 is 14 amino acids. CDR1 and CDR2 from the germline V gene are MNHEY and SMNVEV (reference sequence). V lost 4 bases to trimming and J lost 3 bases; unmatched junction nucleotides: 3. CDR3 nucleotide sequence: TGTGCCAGCAGTTCCCGGACTAGCGGCTACGAGCAGTACTTC. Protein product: CASSSRTSGYEQYF.

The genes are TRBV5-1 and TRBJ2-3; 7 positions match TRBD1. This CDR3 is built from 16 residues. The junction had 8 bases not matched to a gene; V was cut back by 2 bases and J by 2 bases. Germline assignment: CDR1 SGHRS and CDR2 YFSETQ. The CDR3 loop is CASSFSSGGVTDTQYF. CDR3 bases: TGCGCCAGCAGCTTTTCATCAGGGGGTGTCACAGATACGCAGTATTTT.

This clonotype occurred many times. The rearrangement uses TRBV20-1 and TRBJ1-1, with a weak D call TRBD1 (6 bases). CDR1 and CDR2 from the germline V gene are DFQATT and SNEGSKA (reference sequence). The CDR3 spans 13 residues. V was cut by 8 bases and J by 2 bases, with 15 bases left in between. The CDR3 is CSKYQGFNTEAFF. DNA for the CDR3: TGCAGTAAATATCAGGGGTTTAACACTGAAGCTTTCTTT.

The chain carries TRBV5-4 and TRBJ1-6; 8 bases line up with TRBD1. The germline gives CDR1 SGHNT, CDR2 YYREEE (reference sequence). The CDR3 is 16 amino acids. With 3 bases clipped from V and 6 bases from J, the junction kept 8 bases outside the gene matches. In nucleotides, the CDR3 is TGTGCCAGCAGCTGGACAGGGAGCGGGTCTAATTCACCCCTCCACTTT. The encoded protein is CASSWTGSGSNSPLHF.

CDR3 region: CSARDFLLAGESSYNEQFF. CDR3 coding DNA: TGCAGTGCTAGAGATTTCCTCCTAGCGGGAGAGAGCTCCTACAATGAGCAGTTCTTC. The rearrangement joins TRBV20-1 to TRBJ2-1; 10 positions match TRBD2. The CDR3 totals 19 residues. Germline values: CDR1 DFQATT, CDR2 SNEGSKA (reference sequence). Trimming at V came to 0 bases and at J to 0 bases, leaving 11 bases not matched to a gene.

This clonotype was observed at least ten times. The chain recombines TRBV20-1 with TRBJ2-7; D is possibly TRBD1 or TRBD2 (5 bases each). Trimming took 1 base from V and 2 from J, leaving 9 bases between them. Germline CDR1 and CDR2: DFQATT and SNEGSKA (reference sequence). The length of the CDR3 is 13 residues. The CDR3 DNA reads TGCAGTGCTAGAGGGGGGACCCCCTACGAGCAGTACTTC. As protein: CSARGGTPYEQYF.